This T cell receptor (beta chain) was sequenced during a study of blood T cell repertoires in COVID-19. This table comes from immunoSEQ multiplex PCR, and its TCRdb copy is limited to in-frame clones, with some not included. The table has 140,000 to 150,000 clones, 85% to 90% seen once. The length of the CDR3 is 21 residues. V lost 5 bases, J lost 5 bases, and 19 bases stayed unmatched. Germline CDR1 LGHNA, CDR2 YSLEER. The chain recombines TRBV4-3 with TRBJ2-1, with TRBD2 identical over 15 bases. The TCR sequence derives from a man between 45 and 60 years old who had recovered from COVID-19. Source material: peripheral blood. CDR3 loop: CASSRVVLGLAGGPSHNEQFF. The CDR3 bases are TGCGCCAGCAGCAGAGTGGTACTAGGACTAGCGGGGGGGCCGTCCCACAATGAGCAGTTCTTC.